Listed here are 4 T cell receptor beta chains from one sample, sequenced in a study of blood T cell repertoires in COVID-19. Assay used: immunoSEQ multiplex PCR; TCRdb lists only in-frame clones, some missing. This table has fewer than 100,000 clones, roughly 84% appearing once. Sequenced input: peripheral blood. The receptors here all came from an elderly woman with acute or convalescent COVID-19.

The rearrangement joins TRBV6-5 to TRBJ1-2, with TRBD1 matching 7 bases. CDR3 length: 13 residues. After removal of 4 bases from V and 8 bases from J, the junction contained 7 bases not matched to a gene. Germline lookup yields CDR1 MNHEY and CDR2 SVGAGI. The CDR3 is CASSLDRAMGYTF. The CDR3 nucleotides are TGTGCCAGCAGTTTAGACAGGGCCATGGGCTACACCTTC.

CDR3 coding DNA: TGTGCCAGCACCCTAGGAAATAATTCACCCCTCCACTTT. Translation gives CASTLGNNSPLHF. This chain uses TRBV2 with TRBJ1-6; D unclear. The germline CDR1 and CDR2 sequences are SNHLY and FYNNEI. This CDR3 is built from 13 residues. Trimming removed 7 bases from V and 5 bases from J, with 9 bases in between.

In its sample, this clone was seen a few times. V and J are TRBV6-5 and TRBJ1-5; no definite D call. This CDR3 contains 11 residues. Deletions cut 8 bases from V and 2 bases from J, with 4 bases between. The germline V gene encodes CDR1 MNHEY and CDR2 SVGAGI. The CDR3 DNA is TGTGCCAGCCTAGGCAATCAGCCCCAGCATTTT. Translating it yields CASLGNQPQHF.

The chain employs TRBV7-9 and TRBJ2-1; TRBD2 is a possible D gene (6 bases). Trimming pared 5 bases from V and 4 bases from J, leaving 15 bases between. Germline loops: CDR1 SEHNR, CDR2 FQNEAQ (reference sequence). CDR3 size: 15 residues. The CDR3 is CASSPEGGKYNEQFF. CDR3 DNA: TGTGCCAGCAGCCCGGAGGGCGGGAAGTACAATGAGCAGTTCTTC. Complete variable domain (other parts from reference TRBV7-9 and TRBJ2-1): DTGVSQNPRHKITKRGQNVTFRCDPISEHNRLYWYRQTLGQGPEFLTYFQNEAQLEKSRLLSDRFSAERPKGSFSTLEIQRTEQGDSAMYLCASSPEGGKYNEQFFGPGTRLTVL.